This T cell receptor (beta chain) was captured in a study of cytomegalovirus exposure and HLA in healthy donors. Germline lookup yields CDR1 MDHEN and CDR2 SYDVKM. The CDR3 totals 16 residues. After removal of 3 bases from V and 6 bases from J, the junction contained 10 bases not matched to a gene. Overall study findings and caveats: Investigators reported approximately 150 TCR beta chains as tied to cytomegalovirus. Reports credit the classifier with highly specific, highly sensitive diagnosis of cytomegalovirus status. Across donors, most TCRs were seen rarely, yet some public ones were widespread. The authors confirmed in vitro that a few CMV-associated chains were specific for CMV antigens.

Using immunoSEQ multiplex PCR, the repertoire was profiled, and TCRdb retains in-frame clones only, with some absent. Here the sample spans fewer than 200,000 clones, around nine tenths being singletons. This clone was detected only a few times. The antigen remains undetermined. This receptor was obtained from a man in his late teens or twenties in good health and CMV-seropositive. Sequencing was carried out using PBMCs. The rearrangement joins TRBV28 to TRBJ2-2, with 7 bases identical to TRBD1. CDR3 sequence (DNA): TGTGCCAGCAGTTTGCCCGTACCGGGACAGCCCGGGGAGCTGTTTTTT. It translates to CASSLPVPGQPGELFF.